Each of the 26 T cell receptor beta chains below was sequenced from the same sample in a study of OX40 agonist ivuxolimab in advanced cancers. TCRdb keeps only in-frame clones here, not all; method: immunoSEQ multiplex PCR. The sample lists fewer than 40,000 clones; over 85% were seen once. The sample in question was CD4+ or CD8+ T cells sorted from blood, obtained in a trial of the OX40 agonist ivuxolimab. All receptors derive from an adult with an advanced solid tumor such as melanoma, head and neck, liver or kidney cancer.

The V gene is TRBV25-1, the J gene TRBJ1-1; D is unclear. Trimming cost V 4 bases and J 2 bases, with 11 bases left between them. CDR1 and CDR2 from the germline V gene are MGHDK and SYGVNS. The CDR3 contains 14 residues. The CDR3 DNA reads TGTGCCAGCAGTGCGGTAGGTGGAAACACTGAAGCTTTCTTT. It is translated as CASSAVGGNTEAFF. The full variable domain, in which reference TRBV25-1 and TRBJ1-1 provide the parts outside the CDR3, is EADIYQTPRYLVIGTGKKITLECSQTMGHDKMYWYQQDPGMELHLIHYSYGVNSTEKGDLSSESTVSRIRTEHFPLTLESARPSHTSQYLCASSAVGGNTEAFFGQGTRLTVV.

The chain recombines TRBV5-6 with TRBJ1-1; maybe TRBD1 (6 bases). V was cut by 0 bases and J by 4 bases, with 22 bases left in between. Germline assignment: CDR1 SGHDT and CDR2 YYEEEE. CDR3 size: 18 residues. The CDR3 bases are TGTGCCAGCAGCTTGGCGATAGGTGCAGGGGCGACGGGCACTGAAGCTTTCTTT. Translating gives CASSLAIGAGATGTEAFF.

V gene TRBV7-7 combines with J gene TRBJ2-1, with TRBD2 identical over 7 bases. In germline, CDR1 is SSHAT, CDR2 FNYEAQ (reference sequence). CDR3 length: 14 amino acids. V lost 6 bases and J lost 3; bases outside the gene matches: 5. Here the CDR3 reads CASSAAGRYNEQFF. CDR3 bases: TGTGCCAGCAGTGCAGCGGGGCGCTACAATGAGCAGTTCTTC.

This chain joins TRBV14 and TRBJ2-7, with no clear D. The length of the CDR3 is 14 residues. Germline-derived CDR1 and CDR2 are SGHDN and FVKESK. Trimming took off 1 base at V and 9 bases at J, with 16 bases between the two ends. The CDR3 DNA sequence: TGTGCCAGCAGCCAAGTAAACATCCAAGTCGGGCAGTACTTC. Translating gives CASSQVNIQVGQYF.

CDR3 in DNA: TGTGCCAGCAGTTACAGAAATTCACCCCTCCACTTT. Translating it yields CASSYRNSPLHF. This chain uses TRBV6-5 with TRBJ1-6; D is unclear. The V end was cut by 2 bases, the J end by 7 bases, with 3 bases between. This CDR3 comprises 12 residues. The germline CDR1 and CDR2 sequences are MNHEY and SVGAGI.

The rearrangement links TRBV30 to TRBJ2-1; 9 bases line up with TRBD2. V lost 5 bases and J lost 0; bases outside the gene matches: 17. The CDR3 sequence is 19 residues long. CDR1 GTSNPN and CDR2 SVGIG come from the germline V gene (reference sequence). CDR3 in DNA: TGTGCCTGGTCCGGTGGGGACAGCGGGAGGAAACTCTCCTACAATGAGCAGTTCTTC. Its translation: CAWSGGDSGRKLSYNEQFF.

The chain joins TRBV5-4 to TRBJ1-1; no clear D. Deletions cut 2 bases from V and 2 bases from J, with 10 bases between. Germline V gene data show CDR1 as SGHNT and CDR2 as YYREEE (reference sequence). The CDR3 runs to 14 residues. As DNA, the CDR3 is TGTGCCAGCAGCTTTTCAGGTAGTAACACTGAAGCTTTCTTT. It translates to CASSFSGSNTEAFF. Combining the CDR3 with reference TRBV5-4 and TRBJ1-1 gives the whole variable domain ETGVTQSPTHLIKTRGQQVTLRCSSQSGHNTVSWYQQALGQGPQFIFQYYREEENGRGNFPPRFSGLQFPNYSSELNVNALELDDSALYLCASSFSGSNTEAFFGQGTRLTVV.

The chain recombines TRBV30 with TRBJ1-6; no clear D gene. This CDR3 comprises 13 residues. CDR1 GTSNPN and CDR2 SVGIG come from the germline V gene (reference sequence). CDR3 in DNA: TGTGCTTTGGAGGGCATCCTAAATTCACCCCTCCACTTT. Translating it yields CALEGILNSPLHF.

The rearrangement uses TRBV9 and TRBJ2-1, with 10 bases identical to TRBD2. CDR1 and CDR2 from the germline V gene are SGDLS and YYNGEE. With V trimmed by 3 bases and J by 6 bases, 18 bases remained unmatched. The CDR3 has 19 amino acids. CDR3 nucleotide sequence: TGTGCCAGCAGCGACCGCCGATCAACCGGGACTAGCGTCAGCAATGAGCAGTTCTTC. Amino acid sequence: CASSDRRSTGTSVSNEQFF.

Regarding this clone: Other DNA variants within this sample encode the same CDR3. The chain has TRBV4-1 and TRBJ2-7, with 12 bases lining up with TRBD2. The CDR3 has 16 amino acids. CDR1 MGHRA and CDR2 YSYEKL come from the germline V gene. J was trimmed by 2 bases and V by 0 bases; bases with no gene match: 2. The CDR3 spells CASSQDRLAGAYEQYF. In DNA, the CDR3 is TGCGCCAGCAGCCAAGATAGACTAGCGGGGGCCTACGAGCAGTACTTC.

The gene calls are TRBV11-1 and TRBJ2-7; D unresolved. The V end lost 5 bases, the J end lost 4 bases, and 21 bases lay between the germline ends. The CDR3 sequence is 16 residues long. The germline gives CDR1 SGHAT, CDR2 FQDESV (reference sequence). CDR3 amino acids: CASSTLAPAGKYEQYF. CDR3 nucleotide sequence: TGTGCCAGCAGCACCTTAGCCCCTGCAGGTAAATACGAGCAGTACTTC.

The rearrangement links TRBV19 to TRBJ2-7; D perhaps matches TRBD1 (5 bases). In germline, CDR1 is LNHDA, CDR2 SQIVND (reference sequence). The ends were cut back, 1 base at V and 5 bases at J, with 15 bases in the middle. The CDR3 has 15 amino acids. Written as DNA, the CDR3 is TGTGCCAGTAGTATAGTAGAGCAGGGCATCGACGAGCAGTACTTC. It codes for CASSIVEQGIDEQYF.

CDR3 amino acids: CASSPMGGGLGNQPQHF. CDR3 DNA sequence: TGTGCCAGCAGCCCCATGGGCGGGGGGCTTGGCAATCAGCCCCAGCATTTT. The chain joins TRBV7-8 to TRBJ1-5; D perhaps matches TRBD1 (6 bases). In germline, CDR1 is SGHVS, CDR2 FQNEAQ. The ends were cut back, 5 bases at V and 2 bases at J, with 19 bases in the middle. The CDR3 has 17 residues.

The chain links TRBV19 to TRBJ2-7; a weak D match, TRBD1 (5 bases). The CDR3 has 13 amino acids. Germline V gene data show CDR1 as LNHDA and CDR2 as SQIVND (reference sequence). The germline V and J ends were trimmed by 5 bases and 5 bases, with 13 bases remaining between them. The CDR3: CASSDPQEDEQYF. DNA for the CDR3: TGTGCCAGTAGTGACCCACAGGAAGACGAGCAGTACTTC.

This chain joins TRBV6-5 and TRBJ2-7; 9 nucleotides align to TRBD1. The CDR3 loop spans 14 amino acids. V lost 5 bases, J lost 6 bases, and 8 bases stayed unmatched. CDR1 is MNHEY and CDR2 is SVGAGI in the germline V gene. CDR3 in DNA: TGTGCCAGCAGTGTTGGGACAGGGATCCCCGAGCAGTACTTC. It translates to CASSVGTGIPEQYF.

This clone has only a few counts. This chain uses TRBV27 with TRBJ2-1; TRBD2 matches 8 bases. The length of the CDR3 is 16 residues. CDR1 and CDR2 from the germline V gene are MNHEY and SMNVEV (reference sequence). J gave up 0 bases and V 0 bases, and 1 base lay outside the gene matches. CDR3 residues: CASSLSSGSSYNEQFF. The CDR3 DNA is TGTGCCAGCAGTTTATCCAGCGGGAGCTCCTACAATGAGCAGTTCTTC.

The chain joins TRBV11-3 to TRBJ2-1; 15 nucleotides align to TRBD2. J lost 7 bases, V lost 5 bases, and 6 bases had no gene match. Germline loops: CDR1 SGHNT, CDR2 YENEEA. The CDR3 runs to 16 residues. CDR3 protein: CASSPRTSGGVNEQFF. The CDR3 nucleotides read TGTGCCAGCAGCCCCAGGACTAGCGGGGGGGTGAATGAGCAGTTCTTC.

The chain uses TRBV11-2 and TRBJ2-7; 7 bases align to TRBD2. The J segment lost 3 bases and the V segment lost 4 bases, leaving 6 bases of the junction unmatched. Germline lookup yields CDR1 SGHAT and CDR2 FQNNGV. CDR3 length equals 14 residues. The CDR3 reads CASSSRDYSYEQYF. CDR3 coding DNA: TGTGCCAGCAGCTCCCGGGACTACAGCTACGAGCAGTACTTC.

This clone was observed a few times. Germline and junction disagree at one end, which may indicate a read error. The chain links TRBV19 to TRBJ1-5, with D possibly being TRBD1 (6 bases). The CDR3 consists of 15 residues. Germline CDR1 LNHDA, CDR2 SQIVND (reference sequence). This chain's CDR3 is CASSALVRGTSPIRF. In DNA form, the CDR3 reads TGTGCCAGTAGTGCCCTCGTGAGGGGGACAAGCCCCATTCGTTTT.

The genes are TRBV29-1 and TRBJ1-2, with 9 bases fitting TRBD1. Germline lookup yields CDR1 SQVTM and CDR2 ANQGSEA. The CDR3 sequence is 12 residues long. V gave up 4 bases and J gave up 5 bases; unmatched junction bases: 2. The CDR3 loop is CSVVGTGYGYTF. The CDR3 DNA is TGCAGCGTTGTCGGGACAGGGTATGGCTACACCTTC. Based on the CDR3 plus reference TRBV29-1 and TRBJ1-2, the full variable domain is SAVISQKPSRDICQRGTSLTIQCQVDSQVTMMFWYRQQPGQSLTLIATANQGSEATYESGFVIDKFPISRPNLTFSTLTVSNMSPEDSSIYLCSVVGTGYGYTFGSGTRLTVV.

The gene calls are TRBV19 and TRBJ2-1; 9 bases are a match to TRBD2. Germline V gives CDR1 LNHDA, CDR2 SQIVND (reference sequence). The length of the CDR3 is 17 residues. J gave up 3 bases and V 7 bases, and 13 bases lay outside the gene matches. CDR3 coding DNA: TGTGCCAGTACCCCGCCGGTGGCGGGGGGGGTCTACAATGAGCAGTTCTTC. Protein sequence: CASTPPVAGGVYNEQFF.

This sequence joins TRBV4-1 and TRBJ2-1; TRBD1 or TRBD2 may be the D gene (6 bases each). Germline V gene data show CDR1 as MGHRA and CDR2 as YSYEKL. Trimming cost V 7 bases and J 9 bases, with 16 bases left between them. This CDR3 is built from 13 residues. CDR3 in amino acids: CASKRRGISEQFF. The DNA of the CDR3 is TGCGCCAGCAAAAGGAGGGGGATAAGTGAGCAGTTCTTC.

The chain combines TRBV7-9 with TRBJ2-3; 10 bases map to TRBD1. The CDR3 is made up of 15 amino acids. Germline CDR1 and CDR2: SEHNR and FQNEAQ (reference sequence). J was trimmed by 2 bases and V by 3 bases; bases with no gene match: 2. The CDR3 here is CASSFGQGDTDTQYF. In DNA form, the CDR3 reads TGTGCCAGCAGCTTTGGACAGGGGGACACAGATACGCAGTATTTT.

This clone was counted only a few times. The gene calls are TRBV19 and TRBJ1-1; D call uncertain. This CDR3 has 13 residues. The germline V and J ends were trimmed by 3 bases and 1 base, with 6 bases remaining between them. From germline, CDR1 is LNHDA and CDR2 SQIVND (reference sequence). The CDR3 region is CASSIGQNTEAFF. The CDR3 DNA reads as TGTGCCAGTAGTATCGGGCAGAACACTGAAGCTTTCTTT.

This sequence joins TRBV2 and TRBJ2-5; the D is unclear. The germline V gene has CDR1 SNHLY and CDR2 FYNNEI. Trimming took off 7 bases at V and 2 bases at J, with 14 bases between the two ends. This CDR3 contains 14 residues. The CDR3 spells CASKPRGNQETQYF. The CDR3 DNA sequence: TGTGCCAGCAAGCCCAGAGGAAATCAAGAGACCCAGTACTTC.

CDR3 bases: TGTGCCAGCAGCTTGGGTCGGGTGGCCACTGAAGCTTTCTTT. It yields the protein CASSLGRVATEAFF. The rearrangement uses TRBV7-8 and TRBJ1-1, with D unclear. Trimming shortened V by 3 bases and J by 4 bases, and 12 bases separated the two germline ends. Germline V gene sequence: CDR1 SGHVS, CDR2 FQNEAQ. This CDR3 contains 14 residues.